These 4 T cell receptor beta chains share one sample of origin, sequenced in a study of OX40 agonist ivuxolimab in advanced cancers. Assay: immunoSEQ multiplex PCR; the TCRdb copy retains only in-frame clones and omits some. The sample contains 75,000 to 100,000 clones, over 75% of which appear only once. Sequencing was performed on CD4+ or CD8+ T cells sorted from blood, taken in a trial of the OX40 agonist ivuxolimab. The receptors derive from an adult with an advanced solid tumor such as melanoma, head and neck, liver or kidney cancer.

The chain carries TRBV29-1 and TRBJ2-7; no clear D gene. The CDR3 has 13 residues. V gave up 4 bases and J gave up 4 bases, with 14 bases separating them. Germline CDR1 SQVTM, CDR2 ANQGSEA. The CDR3 DNA reads as TGCAGCGTTGTTGGCAGGTATGAATACGAGCAGTACTTC. Translated, it gives CSVVGRYEYEQYF.

V is TRBV28 and J is TRBJ2-1; tentatively, D is TRBD2 (5 bases). CDR1 and CDR2 (germline): MDHEN, SYDVKM. V lost 3 bases and J 5 bases, leaving 14 bases between the germline ends. The CDR3 contains 15 residues. DNA of the CDR3: TGTGCCAGCAGTTTTAGTGGAGCGGTGGACAATGAGCAGTTCTTC. Translating it yields CASSFSGAVDNEQFF.

The V call is TRBV6-5, the J call TRBJ2-7; 7 bases line up with TRBD1. Unmatched junction bases numbered 7, after V lost 6 bases and J lost 2 bases. The germline gives CDR1 MNHEY, CDR2 SVGAGI. This CDR3 has 14 residues. The chain's CDR3 is CASRRRDRTYEQYF. The CDR3 nucleotides read TGTGCCAGCAGACGCCGGGACAGAACCTACGAGCAGTACTTC.

This rearrangement joins TRBV7-9 to TRBJ2-3; 9 positions match TRBD1. The V and J ends lost 5 bases and 0 bases, in that order; junction bases with no gene match: 3. The CDR3 runs 15 residues. The germline V gene has CDR1 SEHNR and CDR2 FQNEAQ (reference sequence). The CDR3 here is CASSQTGGSTDTQYF. CDR3 sequence (DNA): TGTGCCAGCAGCCAGACAGGGGGGAGCACAGATACGCAGTATTTT.